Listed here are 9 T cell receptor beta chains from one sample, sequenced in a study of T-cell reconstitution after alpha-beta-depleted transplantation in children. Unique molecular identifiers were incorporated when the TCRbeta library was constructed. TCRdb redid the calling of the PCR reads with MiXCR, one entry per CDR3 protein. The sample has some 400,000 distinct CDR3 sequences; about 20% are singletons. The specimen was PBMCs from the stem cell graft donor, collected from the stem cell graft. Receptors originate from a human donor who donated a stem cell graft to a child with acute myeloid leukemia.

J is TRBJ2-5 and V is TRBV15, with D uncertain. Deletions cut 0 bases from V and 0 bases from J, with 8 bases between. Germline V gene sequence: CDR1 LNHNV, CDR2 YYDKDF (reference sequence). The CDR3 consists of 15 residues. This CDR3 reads CATSRDPYYQETQYF. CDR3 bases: TGTGCCACCAGCAGAGATCCCTATTACCAAGAGACCCAGTACTTC. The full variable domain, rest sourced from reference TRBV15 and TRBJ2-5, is DAMVIQNPRYQVTQFGKPVTLSCSQTLNHNVMYWYQQKSSQAPKLLFHYYDKDFNNEADTPDNFQSRRPNTSFCFLDIRSPGLGDTAMYLCATSRDPYYQETQYFGPGTRLLVL.

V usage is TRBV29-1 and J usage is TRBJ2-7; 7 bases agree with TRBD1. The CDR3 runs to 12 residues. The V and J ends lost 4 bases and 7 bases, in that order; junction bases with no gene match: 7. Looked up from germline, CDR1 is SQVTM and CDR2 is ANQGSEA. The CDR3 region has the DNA TGCAGCGTTGGTAACAGGGGTAGGGAGCAGTACTTC. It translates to CSVGNRGREQYF.

DNA for the CDR3: TGCGCCAGCAGCCAAGATTGGGGGTCAAGCTCCTACAATGAGCAGTTCTTC. Amino acid sequence: CASSQDWGSSSYNEQFF. The rearrangement joins TRBV4-3 to TRBJ2-1; tentatively, D is TRBD1 or TRBD2 (5 bases each). Trimming removed 0 bases at V and 0 bases at J, with 12 bases between. This CDR3 is 17 amino acids long. Germline V lookup: CDR1 LGHNA, CDR2 YSLEER.

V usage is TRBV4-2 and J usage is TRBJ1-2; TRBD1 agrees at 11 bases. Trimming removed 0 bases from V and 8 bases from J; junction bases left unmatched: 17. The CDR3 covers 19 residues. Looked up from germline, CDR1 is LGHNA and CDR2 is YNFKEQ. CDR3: CASSQEGTGTGGQLTGYTF. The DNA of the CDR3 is TGTGCCAGCAGCCAAGAAGGAACCGGGACAGGGGGTCAATTAACCGGCTACACCTTC.

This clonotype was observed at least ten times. The CDR3 reads CSAPLGGNTDTQYF. The CDR3, as DNA: TGCAGTGCCCCTCTAGGCGGAAACACAGATACGCAGTATTTT. This chain joins TRBV20-1 and TRBJ2-3, with unresolved D. The length of the CDR3 is 14 residues. V was cut by 6 bases and J by 2 bases, with 15 bases left in between. Germline loops: CDR1 DFQATT, CDR2 SNEGSKA (reference sequence).

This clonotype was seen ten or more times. CDR3 sequence (DNA): TGCGCCAGCAGGGACGACTCTAGCTCCTACAATGAGCAGTTCTTC. This translates into CASRDDSSSYNEQFF. The genes are TRBV10-2 and TRBJ2-1; no clear D gene. Deletions cut 6 bases from V and 0 bases from J, with 12 bases between. The germline V gene has CDR1 WSHSY and CDR2 SAAADI. The CDR3 is 15 residues long.

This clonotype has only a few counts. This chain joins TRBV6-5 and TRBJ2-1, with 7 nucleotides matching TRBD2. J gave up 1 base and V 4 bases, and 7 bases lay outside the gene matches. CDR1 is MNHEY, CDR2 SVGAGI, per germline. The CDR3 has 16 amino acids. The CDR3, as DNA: TGTGCCAGCAGTTCCCTGAGCGGGAAATCCTACAATGAGCAGTTCTTC. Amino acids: CASSSLSGKSYNEQFF.

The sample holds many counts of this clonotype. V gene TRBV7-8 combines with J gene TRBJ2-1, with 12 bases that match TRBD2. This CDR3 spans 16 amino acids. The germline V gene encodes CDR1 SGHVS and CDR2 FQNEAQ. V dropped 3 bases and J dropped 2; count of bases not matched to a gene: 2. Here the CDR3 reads CASSLASGRAYNEQFF. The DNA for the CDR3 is TGTGCCAGCAGCTTGGCTAGCGGGAGGGCCTACAATGAGCAGTTCTTC. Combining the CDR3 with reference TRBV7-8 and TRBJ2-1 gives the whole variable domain GAGVSQSPRYKVAKRGQDVALRCDPISGHVSLFWYQQALGQGPEFLTYFQNEAQLDKSGLPSDRFFAERPEGSVSTLKIQRTQQEDSAVYLCASSLASGRAYNEQFFGPGTRLTVL.

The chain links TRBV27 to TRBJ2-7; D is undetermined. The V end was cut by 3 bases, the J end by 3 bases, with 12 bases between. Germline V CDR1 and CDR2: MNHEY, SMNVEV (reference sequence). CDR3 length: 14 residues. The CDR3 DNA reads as TGTGCCAGCAGTTTTAAGAGCAGTTACTACGAGCAGTACTTC. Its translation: CASSFKSSYYEQYF.